The rows below give T cell receptor beta chains drawn from one sample of a study of a mutant IDH1 vaccine in newly diagnosed glioma. The method was immunoSEQ multiplex PCR; TCRdb's version includes in-frame clones alone and lacks a portion of them. The table lists about 50,000 clones, 70% to 90% of them singletons. The specimen was PBMCs, collected from a glioma patient treated with radiotherapy, temozolomide or both. The receptors shown here come from a middle-aged man with glioma. Both conserved end residues are part of each CDR3. Each record gives: V gene, clone size, D gene, J gene, CDR3 DNA, CDR3 protein. The D gene is left open where the match is weak. Some rows mark clone size as missing; the rest say once, few, many or name a class of expanded clone.

TRBV19	NA	NA	TRBJ1-5	TGTGCCAGTAGTATGTGGGCCAATCAGCCCCAGCATTTT	CASSMWANQPQHF
TRBV5-3	NA	NA	TRBJ2-7	TGTGCCAGAAGGGGAGAGGGCGGGCGATTCTCCTACGAGCAGTACTTC	CARRGEGGRFSYEQYF
TRBV18	few	NA	TRBJ2-3	TGTGCCAGCTCATCCATCCCCCCCCAAGGTAGTGAAACGCAGTATTTT	CASSSIPPQGSETQYF
TRBV25-1	NA	NA	TRBJ2-1	TGTGCCAGCAGTGTTTGGGAGAACCCCTACAATGAGCAGTTCTTC	CASSVWENPYNEQFF
TRBV27	NA	NA	TRBJ1-2	TGTGCCAGCAGGGGAGTGGGGGGCGGGTATGGCTACACCTTC	CASRGVGGGYGYTF
TRBV5-6	NA	TRBD1	TRBJ1-2	TGTGCCAGCAGGTTAAGGACAGGGGGCCTCTATGGCTACACCTTC	CASRLRTGGLYGYTF
TRBV28	few	NA	TRBJ1-3	TGTGCCAGCAGTTCCCTGATTGGCGGAAACACCATATATTTT	CASSSLIGGNTIYF
TRBV18	NA	NA	TRBJ2-7	TGTGCCAGCTCACCACAGGGGGGATACGAGCAGTACTTC	CASSPQGGYEQYF
TRBV7-3	NA	NA	TRBJ2-3	TGTGCCAGCAGCTTAAGCGGACCAGATACGCAGTATTTT	CASSLSGPDTQYF
TRBV5-4	NA	NA	TRBJ2-3	TGTGCCAGCAGCTTGGCCCGCATGGGCACAGATACGCAGTATTTT	CASSLARMGTDTQYF
TRBV28	NA	NA	TRBJ2-5	TGTGCCAGCAGGACTAGTTTAGAGACCCAGTACTTC	CASRTSLETQYF
TRBV5-4	NA	TRBD2	TRBJ2-1	TGTGCCAGCAGCCCCGGGACTAGCGTAGTGAATGAGCAGTTCTTC	CASSPGTSVVNEQFF
TRBV5-6	NA	NA	TRBJ1-3	TGTGCCAGCAGCAGGTACCCCTTACATATCTCTGGAAACACCATATATTTT	CASSRYPLHISGNTIYF
TRBV2	few	NA	TRBJ1-6	TGTGCCAGCAGTGACAGGGTGAATTCACCCCTCCACTTT	CASSDRVNSPLHF
TRBV5-8	once	NA	TRBJ1-4	TGTGCCAGCAGCTTGCGGGGGGCTGGAGGAAAACTGTTTTTT	CASSLRGAGGKLFF
TRBV6-5	NA	TRBD2	TRBJ2-1	TGTGCCAGCAGGGATGCGGGAGCTGGAAACAATGAGCAGTTCTTC	CASRDAGAGNNEQFF
TRBV27	NA	NA	TRBJ1-1	TGTGCCAGCAGTGCAGACACCTTCACTGAAGCTTTCTTT	CASSADTFTEAFF
TRBV7-2	NA	NA	TRBJ2-3	TGTGCCAGCAGCTTAGTGGTTGGGGCGCAGACAGATACGCAGTATTTT	CASSLVVGAQTDTQYF
TRBV11-2	once	TRBD1	TRBJ1-2	TGTGCCAGCGGACAGGACGGAGTCTATGGCTACACCTTC	CASGQDGVYGYTF
TRBV4-1	once	NA	TRBJ2-2	TGCGCCAGCAGCCAAGTGGGGACTTCCTTCACCGGGGAGCTGTTTTTT	CASSQVGTSFTGELFF
TRBV27	NA	NA	TRBJ2-4	TGTGCCAGCAGTTTAGGTTGGGCCAAAAACATTCAGTACTTC	CASSLGWAKNIQYF
TRBV6-1	NA	TRBD1	TRBJ1-5	TGTGCCAGCAGCCTCACCGTGTCAGGGGGCCAGCCCCAGCATTTT	CASSLTVSGGQPQHF
TRBV9	once	NA	TRBJ2-3	TGTGCCAGCAGCGTAGGAATACTACGCACAGATACGCAGTATTTT	CASSVGILRTDTQYF
TRBV25-1	few	NA	TRBJ2-7	TGTGCCAGCAGTGACATAATTAAAGGGCAGTACTTC	CASSDIIKGQYF
TRBV15	NA	NA	TRBJ2-3	TGTGCCACCAGCAGAGCAAGGGCTAGCTCAACAGATACGCAGTATTTT	CATSRARASSTDTQYF
TRBV29-1	NA	NA	TRBJ2-2	TGCAGCGGGGAGATCGACACCGGGGAGCTGTTTTTT	CSGEIDTGELFF
TRBV7-2	NA	TRBD1	TRBJ2-5	TGTGCCAGCAGCTTAGTCCAATCAGGGGGAGAGACCCAGTACTTC	CASSLVQSGGETQYF
TRBV18	NA	TRBD1	TRBJ1-1	TGTGCCAGCTCACAGGGACAGGGGAGGACTGAAGCTTTCTTT	CASSQGQGRTEAFF
TRBV7-9	NA	TRBD1	TRBJ2-7	TGTGCCAGCAGCTCCGACAGGGTAGGCCACGAGCAGTACTTC	CASSSDRVGHEQYF
TRBV27	NA	NA	TRBJ1-1	TGTGCCAGCAGTAGACAGCTAGAGCTCCCTGGTGAAGCTTTCTTT	CASSRQLELPGEAFF
TRBV19	NA	NA	TRBJ1-5	TGTGCCAGTAGGGGGCCCGTAAATAATCAGCCCCAGCATTTT	CASRGPVNNQPQHF
TRBV9	NA	TRBD2	TRBJ2-1	TGTGCCAGCAACTTACTAGCGGGAGGAGGGCGCAATGAGCAGTTCTTC	CASNLLAGGGRNEQFF
TRBV2	NA	NA	TRBJ1-1	TGTGCCAGCAGTGAAGGATATGGGGGCGCCGCTGAAGCTTTCTTT	CASSEGYGGAAEAFF
TRBV4-1	NA	TRBD2	TRBJ2-2	TGCGCCAGCAGACCCTTAGCGGGAGGCACCACCGGGGAGCTGTTTTTT	CASRPLAGGTTGELFF
TRBV19	NA	NA	TRBJ2-2	TGTGCCAGTAGTATAGGAGCGAACACCGGGGAGCTGTTTTTT	CASSIGANTGELFF
TRBV7-2	NA	NA	TRBJ1-2	TGTGCCAGCAGCTTAAATGGTTTACCGACAGGCGGCTACACCTTC	CASSLNGLPTGGYTF
TRBV4-1	NA	NA	TRBJ1-1	TGCGCCAGCAGCCAAGAAAGTAGAGGGGCTAGGACTGAAGCTTTCTTT	CASSQESRGARTEAFF
TRBV5-6	NA	NA	TRBJ1-2	TGTGCCAGCAGCTTGGGTTGGGCGGATGGGTATGGCTACACCTTC	CASSLGWADGYGYTF
TRBV2	NA	TRBD2	TRBJ2-1	TGTGCCAGCAGTGGGACTAGCGGCTCCTACAATGAGCAGTTCTTC	CASSGTSGSYNEQFF
TRBV27	once	NA	TRBJ1-1	TGTGCCAGCAGTTCATCACAGAACACTGAAGCTTTCTTT	CASSSSQNTEAFF
TRBV7-9	NA	NA	TRBJ2-7	TGTGCCAGCAGCTTTCTCGACTTGGGCGGCTACGAGCAGTACTTC	CASSFLDLGGYEQYF
TRBV6-4	NA	NA	TRBJ2-2	TGTGCCAGCAGTCTCGAGTACTCGAACACCGGGGAGCTGTTTTTT	CASSLEYSNTGELFF
TRBV4-3	NA	NA	TRBJ2-3	TGCGCCAGCAGCCAAGCCTTGGGGGGGCCCCCCACAGATACGCAGTATTTT	CASSQALGGPPTDTQYF
TRBV19	few	TRBD1	TRBJ1-5	TGTGCCAGTAGTGCGACGGGACAGGGGCGCAATCAGCCCCAGCATTTT	CASSATGQGRNQPQHF
TRBV25-1	NA	NA	TRBJ1-4	TGTGCCAGCTATGGGGACGGGAGTAATGAAAAACTGTTTTTT	CASYGDGSNEKLFF
TRBV7-2	medium-sized	TRBD1	TRBJ1-2	TGTGCCAGCAAACGAGACAGGGTGACGTCTGGCTACACCTTC	CASKRDRVTSGYTF
TRBV6-4	NA	NA	TRBJ1-2	TGTGCCAGCAGTGACTCCGGGGATTCCAACTATGGCTACACCTTC	CASSDSGDSNYGYTF
TRBV7-2	NA	TRBD2	TRBJ2-3	TGTGCCAGCTCTTCCGGGGGGACGGATACGCAGTATTTT	CASSSGGTDTQYF
TRBV29-1	NA	NA	TRBJ2-4	TGCAGCGTCGCCTCCGTTGGGTTACGGAACATTCAGTACTTC	CSVASVGLRNIQYF
TRBV25-1	NA	TRBD2	TRBJ2-3	TGTGCCAGCAACGTGGGATGGGAGGGCCGTGATACGCAGTATTTT	CASNVGWEGRDTQYF
TRBV9	NA	TRBD2	TRBJ2-1	TGTGCCAGCAGCCCACTAGCGGAAAATTACAATGAGCAGTTCTTC	CASSPLAENYNEQFF
TRBV21-1	NA	NA	TRBJ2-7	TGTGCCAGCAGACTTACCCGGTCGGGAGAACCTACATGGCACAGCTACGAGCAGTACTTC	CASRLTRSGEPTWHSYEQYF
TRBV11-2	NA	NA	TRBJ1-3	TGTGCCAGCAGCTTAGACAGGGTGGGAAACACCATATATTTT	CASSLDRVGNTIYF
TRBV11-2	once	TRBD1	TRBJ1-2	TGTGCCAGCAGCTCGCGGCAGGGGGCTTATGGCTACACCTTC	CASSSRQGAYGYTF
TRBV7-9	NA	NA	TRBJ2-7	TGTGCCAGCAGCTTAAATAGCGGCTACGAGCAGTACTTC	CASSLNSGYEQYF
TRBV4-2	NA	TRBD1	TRBJ1-3	TGTGCCAGCAGCCAAACCACAGGGGCCTCTGGAAACACCATATATTTT	CASSQTTGASGNTIYF
TRBV7-2	NA	TRBD1	TRBJ2-3	TGTGCCAGCAGCTTTGACAGGGCTACAGATACGCAGTATTTT	CASSFDRATDTQYF